This T cell receptor (beta chain) was found in a study of CXCR3-negative and CXCR3-positive naive CD8 T cells. For this clonotype: Its antigen is unidentified.

Each TRB cDNA library was prepared by 5' RACE (with UMI labels). TCRdb re-called the 5' RACE reads; one entry per CDR3 protein, DNA not given. The table for this sample gives approximately 120,000 distinct CDR3 sequences. Notes on the study in general: Hydrophobicity was higher for TRB CDR3s found in CXCR3-positive naive cells than in CXCR3-negative naive cells. Both of the naive subsets showed about the same high diversity, but memory CD8+ cells had much less.

This receptor was taken from a human donor in good health. Some clones in this sample may be carry-over from other donors' samples. The sample taken for sequencing was naive CXCR3+ CD8+ T cells from blood. The subset is: CD45RO-CCR7+CD27+CD95- naive CD8+ T cells expressing CXCR3 (TNR3+).

The CDR3 sequence is CSASTNTEAFF. This chain connects TRBV20-1 to TRBJ1-1. The CDR3 covers 11 residues. CDR1 and CDR2 (germline): DFQATT, SNEGSKA (reference sequence).